This T cell receptor (beta chain) was retrieved from a study of shared clonotypes between healthy human individuals. Study as a whole: Per donor, CD8 memory used one plate, CD8 naive used two, CD4 memory used three and CD4 naive used three. General study points: Clonotype sharing across a handful of donors was observed for around 5% of naive CD4 clonotypes.

The CDR3 contains 13 residues. CDR1 MNHEY and CDR2 SMNVEV come from the germline V gene (reference sequence). V was shortened by 7 bases and J by 4 bases, with 13 bases between the two germline ends. Genomic DNA per cell subset filled all wells of several immunoSEQ plates. Libraries were prepared by immunoSEQ multiplex PCR; TCRdb keeps only in-frame clonotypes and omits some of them. The repertoire holds around 2,000,000 clones, with 85% to 95% as singletons. Of note for this clone: The antigen remains undetermined.

Sequencing was carried out using naive CD4+ T cells sorted from blood. Documented subset: CD45RA+ positively selected. The V gene is TRBV27, the J gene TRBJ2-5, with D hard to call. The sequence was collected from a man in his late teens or twenties in good health. The CDR3: CASTSSGRETQYF. The CDR3 region has the DNA TGTGCCAGCACTTCCTCAGGTCGAGAGACCCAGTACTTC.